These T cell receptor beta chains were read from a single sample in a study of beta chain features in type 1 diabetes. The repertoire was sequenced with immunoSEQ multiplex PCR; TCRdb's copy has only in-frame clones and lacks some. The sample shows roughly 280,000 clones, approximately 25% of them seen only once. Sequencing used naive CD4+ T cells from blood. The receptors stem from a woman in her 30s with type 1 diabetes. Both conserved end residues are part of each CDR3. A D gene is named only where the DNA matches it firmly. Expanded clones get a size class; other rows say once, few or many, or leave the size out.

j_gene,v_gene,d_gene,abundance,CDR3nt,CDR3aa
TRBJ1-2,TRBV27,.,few,TGTGCCAGCAGCCCGGCCGTGGGTAGCGGCTACACCTTC,CASSPAVGSGYTF
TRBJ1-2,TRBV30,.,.,TGTGCCTGGAGCGTAATTTCGGGCGGGGGCGCGAATGGCTACACCTTC,CAWSVISGGGANGYTF
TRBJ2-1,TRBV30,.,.,TGTGCCTGGAGCCGGGGACTGGATGAGCAGTTCTTC,CAWSRGLDEQFF
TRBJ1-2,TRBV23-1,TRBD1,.,TGCGCCAGCAGTCAAAAGGGGGCGCGGGGCTACACCTTC,CASSQKGARGYTF
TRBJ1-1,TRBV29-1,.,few,TGCAGCGTGGTTGGGTGGGCCACTGAAGCTTTCTTT,CSVVGWATEAFF
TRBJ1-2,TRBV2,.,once,TGTGCCAGCAGAGGGGATGGAGATGGCTACACCTTC,CASRGDGDGYTF
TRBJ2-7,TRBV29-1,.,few,TGCAGCGTCTCAGAGGTCTCCTACGAGCAGTACTTC,CSVSEVSYEQYF
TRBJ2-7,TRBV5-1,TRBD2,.,TGCGCCAGCAGCTTGGGGACTAGCGGGAGCTACGAGCAGTACTTC,CASSLGTSGSYEQYF
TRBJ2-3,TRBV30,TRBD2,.,TGTGCCTGGAGTGTACGGGGGGCAGATACGCAGTATTTT,CAWSVRGADTQYF
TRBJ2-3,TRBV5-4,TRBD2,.,TGTGCCAGCCACTCGCCGGGAGGGAGAACAGATACGCAGTATTTT,CASHSPGGRTDTQYF
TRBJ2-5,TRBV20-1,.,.,TGCAGTGCCAGGACGGGGGAGACCCAGTACTTC,CSARTGETQYF
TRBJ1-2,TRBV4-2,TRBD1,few,TGTGCCAGCAGCCGGGGACAGGTTAGCTACACCTTC,CASSRGQVSYTF
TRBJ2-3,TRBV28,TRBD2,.,TGTGCCAGCAGTACTAGCGGGGGGACAGATACGCAGTATTTT,CASSTSGGTDTQYF
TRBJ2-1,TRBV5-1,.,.,TGCGCCAGCTCCCTCCAGGCGGGAACCTACAATGAGCAGTTCTTC,CASSLQAGTYNEQFF
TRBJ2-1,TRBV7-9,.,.,TGTGCCAGCCAGACGGGAGCTTGGAATGAGCAGTTCTTC,CASQTGAWNEQFF
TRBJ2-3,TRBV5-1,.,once,TGCGCCAGCAGCCCTCCCGGGGTCGAGGGCACAGATACGCAGTATTTT,CASSPPGVEGTDTQYF
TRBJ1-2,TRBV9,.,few,TGTGCCAGCAGGAGGGCCGGGGCTAACTATGGCTACACCTTC,CASRRAGANYGYTF
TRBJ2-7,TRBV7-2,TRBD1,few,TGTGCCAGCAGCGCACAGGGGGCTAGCGAGCAGTACTTC,CASSAQGASEQYF
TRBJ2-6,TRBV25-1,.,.,TGTGCCAGCAGTGATACTAAAGGAAGGGCCAACGTCCTGACTTTC,CASSDTKGRANVLTF
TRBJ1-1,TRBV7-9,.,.,TGTGCCAGCAGCTCCAATGGCCGAGGATCAAACACTGAAGCTTTCTTT,CASSSNGRGSNTEAFF
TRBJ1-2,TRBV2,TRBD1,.,TGTGCCAGCAGTGATGACAGGGTTGGCTACACCTTC,CASSDDRVGYTF
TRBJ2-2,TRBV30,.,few,TGTGCCTGGAACAGGGAGGGGCCCGGGGAGCTGTTTTTT,CAWNREGPGELFF
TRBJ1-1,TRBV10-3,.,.,TGTGCCATCAGTGGACAGGTGAACACTGAAGCTTTCTTT,CAISGQVNTEAFF
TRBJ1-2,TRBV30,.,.,TGTGCCTGGAGTGTACATCAGGGAGGCTACACCTTC,CAWSVHQGGYTF
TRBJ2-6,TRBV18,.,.,TGTGCCAGCTCACCTGCTAGAGGGGCCAACGTCCTGACTTTC,CASSPARGANVLTF
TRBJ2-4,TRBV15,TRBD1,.,TGTGCCACCAGCAGATCCCGGACAGGGGTTGCCAAAAACATTCAGTACTTC,CATSRSRTGVAKNIQYF
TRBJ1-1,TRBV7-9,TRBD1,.,TGTGCCAGCAGCTTGGGACAGGGGGGCGCTGAAGCTTTCTTT,CASSLGQGGAEAFF
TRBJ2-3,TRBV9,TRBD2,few,TGTGCCAGCAGCGCCGGATCCGGGACTAGCGGGAGGACGCAGTATTTT,CASSAGSGTSGRTQYF
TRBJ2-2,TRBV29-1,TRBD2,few,TGCAGCGTTGCTCGGGAGGCCGGGGAGCTGTTTTTT,CSVAREAGELFF
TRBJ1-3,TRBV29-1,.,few,TGCAGCGGCGCCCAGGGTAATGGAAACACCATATATTTT,CSGAQGNGNTIYF
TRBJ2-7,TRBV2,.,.,TGTGCCAGCAGTGAAGGAGCCCTCGGGTACGAGCAGTACTTC,CASSEGALGYEQYF
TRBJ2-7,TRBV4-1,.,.,TGCGCCAGCAGCCAACCGGGAGCCTACGAGCAGTACTTC,CASSQPGAYEQYF
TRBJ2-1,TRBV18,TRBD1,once,TGTGCCAGCTCATTCCGGGACAGGGAAAGAGATGAGCAGTTCTTC,CASSFRDRERDEQFF
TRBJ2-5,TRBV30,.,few,TGTGCCTGGAGCGCCGGACTCCGACCAAGTGGGGAGACCCAGTACTTC,CAWSAGLRPSGETQYF
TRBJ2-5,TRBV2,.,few,TGTGCCGGAAACAGAGCCCCCCAAGAGACCCAGTACTTC,CAGNRAPQETQYF
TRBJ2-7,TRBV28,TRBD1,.,TGTGCCAGCAGTCGGACAGGGGTCTACGAGCAGTACTTC,CASSRTGVYEQYF
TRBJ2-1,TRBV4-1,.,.,TGCGCCAGCAGAGGGTGGGGGCCTTCTCTCAATGAGCAGTTCTTC,CASRGWGPSLNEQFF
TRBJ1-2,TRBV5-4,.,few,TGTGCCAGCAGCTTGTCCGGGTCCGGCTATGGCTACACCTTC,CASSLSGSGYGYTF
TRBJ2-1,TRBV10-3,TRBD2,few,TGTGCCATCAGTGATCTAGCGGGGGTCTACAATGAGCAGTTCTTC,CAISDLAGVYNEQFF
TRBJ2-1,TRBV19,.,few,TGTGCCAGTAGTATTGGGTCGGGAGTCGCTGATGAGCAGTTCTTC,CASSIGSGVADEQFF
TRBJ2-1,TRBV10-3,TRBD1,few,TGTGCCATCCGACAGGGAAGTGGCAATGAGCAGTTCTTC,CAIRQGSGNEQFF
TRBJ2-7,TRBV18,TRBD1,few,TGTGCCAGCTCGAGCGAGAACAGGGGGCAAAGCGAGCAGTACTTC,CASSSENRGQSEQYF
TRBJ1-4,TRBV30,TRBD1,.,TGTGCCTGGAGTCCCGGGACAGGAGAAAAACTGTTTTTT,CAWSPGTGEKLFF
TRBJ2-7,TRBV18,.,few,TGTGCCAGCTCACCACCTGGGAGCTACGAGCAGTACTTC,CASSPPGSYEQYF
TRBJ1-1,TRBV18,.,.,TGTGCCAGCTCACCAGGGGGGGGAAGCACTGAAGCTTTCTTT,CASSPGGGSTEAFF